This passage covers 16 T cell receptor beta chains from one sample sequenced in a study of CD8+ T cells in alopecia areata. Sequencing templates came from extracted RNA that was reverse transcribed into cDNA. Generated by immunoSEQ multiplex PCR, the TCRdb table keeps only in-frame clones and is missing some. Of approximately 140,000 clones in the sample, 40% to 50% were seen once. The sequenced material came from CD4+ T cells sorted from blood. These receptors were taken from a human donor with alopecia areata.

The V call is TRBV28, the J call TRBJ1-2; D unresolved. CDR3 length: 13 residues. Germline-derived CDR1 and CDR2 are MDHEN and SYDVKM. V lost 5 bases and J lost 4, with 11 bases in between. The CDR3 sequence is CASSEEVLYGYTF. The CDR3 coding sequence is TGTGCCAGCAGTGAAGAGGTCCTCTATGGCTACACCTTC.

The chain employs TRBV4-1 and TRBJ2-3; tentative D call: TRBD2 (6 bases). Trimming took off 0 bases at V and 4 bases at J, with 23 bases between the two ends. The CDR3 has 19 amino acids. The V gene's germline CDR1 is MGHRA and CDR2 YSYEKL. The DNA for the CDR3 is TGCGCCAGCAGCCAAGATCGCACTAGCAGGCGGGTAACGGCAGATACGCAGTATTTT. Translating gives CASSQDRTSRRVTADTQYF.

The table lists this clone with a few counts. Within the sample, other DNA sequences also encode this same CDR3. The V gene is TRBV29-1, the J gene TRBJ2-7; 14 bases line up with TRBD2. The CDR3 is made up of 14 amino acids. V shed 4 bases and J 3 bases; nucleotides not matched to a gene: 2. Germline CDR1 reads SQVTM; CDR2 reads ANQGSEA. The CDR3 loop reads CSVGGTSGSYEQYF. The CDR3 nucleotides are TGCAGCGTTGGGGGGACTAGCGGGAGCTACGAGCAGTACTTC.

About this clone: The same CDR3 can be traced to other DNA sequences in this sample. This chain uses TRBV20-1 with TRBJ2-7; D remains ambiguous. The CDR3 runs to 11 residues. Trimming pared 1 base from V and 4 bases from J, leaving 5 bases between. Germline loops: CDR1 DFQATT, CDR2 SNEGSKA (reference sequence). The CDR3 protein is CSARGGYEQYF. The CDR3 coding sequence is TGCAGTGCTAGAGGGGGATACGAGCAGTACTTC.

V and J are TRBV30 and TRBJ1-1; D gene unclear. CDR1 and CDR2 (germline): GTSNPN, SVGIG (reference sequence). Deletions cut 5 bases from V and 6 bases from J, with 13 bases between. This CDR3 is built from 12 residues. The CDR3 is CAWSGTRSEAFF. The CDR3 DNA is TGTGCCTGGTCGGGCACCCGCTCTGAAGCTTTCTTT. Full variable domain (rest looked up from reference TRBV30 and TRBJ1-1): SQTIHQWPATLVQPVGSPLSLECTVEGTSNPNLYWYRQAAGRGLQLLFYSVGIGQISSEVPQNLSASRPQDRQFILSSKKLLLSDSGFYLCAWSGTRSEAFFGQGTRLTVV.

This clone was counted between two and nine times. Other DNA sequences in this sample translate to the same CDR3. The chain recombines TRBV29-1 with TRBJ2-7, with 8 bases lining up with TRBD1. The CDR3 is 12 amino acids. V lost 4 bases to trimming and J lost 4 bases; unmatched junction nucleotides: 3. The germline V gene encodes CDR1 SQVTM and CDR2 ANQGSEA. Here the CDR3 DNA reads TGCAGCGTTGGAGACAGGGGTTACGAGCAGTACTTC. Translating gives CSVGDRGYEQYF.

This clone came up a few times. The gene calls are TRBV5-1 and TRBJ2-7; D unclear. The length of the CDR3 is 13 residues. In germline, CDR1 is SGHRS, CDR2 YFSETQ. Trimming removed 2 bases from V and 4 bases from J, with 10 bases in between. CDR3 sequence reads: CASSFLSRYEQYF. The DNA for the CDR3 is TGCGCCAGCAGCTTCCTTAGCAGATACGAGCAGTACTTC.

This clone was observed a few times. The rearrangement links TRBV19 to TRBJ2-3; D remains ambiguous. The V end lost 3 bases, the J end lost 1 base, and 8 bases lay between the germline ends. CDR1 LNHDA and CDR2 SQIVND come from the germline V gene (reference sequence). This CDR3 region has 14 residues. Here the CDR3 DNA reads TGTGCCAGTAGTATCGGTGCAGGCACAGATACGCAGTATTTT. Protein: CASSIGAGTDTQYF.

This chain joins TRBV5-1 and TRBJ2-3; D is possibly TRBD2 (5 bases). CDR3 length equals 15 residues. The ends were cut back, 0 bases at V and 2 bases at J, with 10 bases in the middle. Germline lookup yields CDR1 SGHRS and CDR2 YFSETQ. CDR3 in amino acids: CASSLAGIDTDTQYF. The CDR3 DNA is TGCGCCAGCAGCTTGGCCGGGATTGACACAGATACGCAGTATTTT.

The CDR3 loop is CATQGPYKNTEAFF. CDR3 in DNA: TGTGCCACCCAGGGCCCCTATAAGAACACTGAAGCTTTCTTT. The chain has TRBV6-1 and TRBJ1-1; tentative D call: TRBD1 (5 bases). Looked up from germline, CDR1 is MNHNS and CDR2 is SASEGT. The CDR3 has 14 amino acids. V lost 10 bases and J 1 base, leaving 16 bases between the germline ends.

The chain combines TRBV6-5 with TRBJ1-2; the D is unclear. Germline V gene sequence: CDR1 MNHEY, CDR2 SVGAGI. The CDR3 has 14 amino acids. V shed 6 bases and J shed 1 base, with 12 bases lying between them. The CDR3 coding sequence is TGTGCCAGCAGGCCCCCTGGGAATAACTATGGCTACACCTTC. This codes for CASRPPGNNYGYTF.

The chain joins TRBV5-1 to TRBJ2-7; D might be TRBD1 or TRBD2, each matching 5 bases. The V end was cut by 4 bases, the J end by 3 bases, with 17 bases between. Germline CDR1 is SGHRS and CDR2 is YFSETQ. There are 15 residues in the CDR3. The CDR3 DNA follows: TGCGCCAGCAGCCCCGCGAGGGGAGAAGGCTACGAGCAGTACTTC. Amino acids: CASSPARGEGYEQYF.

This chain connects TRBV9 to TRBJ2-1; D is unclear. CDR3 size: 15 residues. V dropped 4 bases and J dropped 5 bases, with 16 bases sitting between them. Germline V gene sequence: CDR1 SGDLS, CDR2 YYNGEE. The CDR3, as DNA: TGTGCCAGCAGCTGGGCGCCTAGTGCTGACAATGAGCAGTTCTTC. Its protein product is CASSWAPSADNEQFF. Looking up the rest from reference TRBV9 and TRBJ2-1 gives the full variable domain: DSGVTQTPKHLITATGQRVTLRCSPRSGDLSVYWYQQSLDQGLQFLIQYYNGEERAKGNILERFSAQQFPDLHSELNLSSLELGDSALYFCASSWAPSADNEQFFGPGTRLTVL.

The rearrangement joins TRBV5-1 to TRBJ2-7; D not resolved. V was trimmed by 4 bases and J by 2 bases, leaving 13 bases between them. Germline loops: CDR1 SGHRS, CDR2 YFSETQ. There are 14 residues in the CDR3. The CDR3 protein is CASSPGGPPYEQYF. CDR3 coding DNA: TGCGCCAGCAGCCCTGGTGGACCCCCCTACGAGCAGTACTTC. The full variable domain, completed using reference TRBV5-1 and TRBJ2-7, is KAGVTQTPRYLIKTRGQQVTLSCSPISGHRSVSWYQQTPGQGLQFLFEYFSETQRNKGNFPGRFSGRQFSNSRSEMNVSTLELGDSALYLCASSPGGPPYEQYFGPGTRLTVT.

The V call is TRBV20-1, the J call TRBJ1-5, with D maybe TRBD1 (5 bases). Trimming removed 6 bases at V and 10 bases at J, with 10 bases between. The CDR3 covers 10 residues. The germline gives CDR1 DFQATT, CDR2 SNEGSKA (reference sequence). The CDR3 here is CSAGALPQHF. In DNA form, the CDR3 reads TGCAGTGCAGGGGCACTTCCCCAGCATTTT.

CDR3 nucleotide sequence: TGTGCCAGCAGCTTAATAGCTGAGCAGTTCTTC. It encodes CASSLIAEQFF. V usage is TRBV7-9 and J usage is TRBJ2-1; D is uncertain. Germline CDR1 is SEHNR and CDR2 is FQNEAQ (reference sequence). V lost 2 bases and J lost 9, with 5 bases in between. This CDR3 is built from 11 residues.